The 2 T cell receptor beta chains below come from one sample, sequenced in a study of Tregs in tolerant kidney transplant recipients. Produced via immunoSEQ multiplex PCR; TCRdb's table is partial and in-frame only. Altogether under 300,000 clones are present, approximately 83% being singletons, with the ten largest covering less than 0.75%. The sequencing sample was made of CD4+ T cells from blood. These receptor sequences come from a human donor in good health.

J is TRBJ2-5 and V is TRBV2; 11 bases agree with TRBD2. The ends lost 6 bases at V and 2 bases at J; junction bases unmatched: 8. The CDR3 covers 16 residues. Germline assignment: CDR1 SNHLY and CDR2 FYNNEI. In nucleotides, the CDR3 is TGTGCCAGCAGGGGGTTACTAGCGGGGGCACAAGAGACCCAGTACTTC. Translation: CASRGLLAGAQETQYF.

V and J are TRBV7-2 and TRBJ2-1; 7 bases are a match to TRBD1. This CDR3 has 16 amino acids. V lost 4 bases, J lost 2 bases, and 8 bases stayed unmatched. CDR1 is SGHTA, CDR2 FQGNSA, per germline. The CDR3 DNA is TGTGCCAGCAGCTATCTAGGGGGCCTCACCTACAATGAGCAGTTCTTC. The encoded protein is CASSYLGGLTYNEQFF.